The 25 T cell receptor beta chains listed next were all sequenced from one sample in a study of T cells in Graves' hyperthyroidism and ophthalmopathy. Amplification of TCR beta CDR3 regions was performed using RNA transcripts as template. HTBI primers were used for first-round RT-PCR of the TCR CDR3. TCRdb processed the multiplex PCR reads anew with MiXCR; each CDR3 protein has one entry. This table holds around 350,000 distinct CDR3 sequences, about 18% found once. Sequencing input: blood. The receptors derive from a woman between 18 and 29 years old with Graves' hyperthyroidism.

As for this clonotype: With a much larger clone just one base away, this may be a read error. This is likely a read error, given that the CDR3 carries no conserved phenylalanine or tryptophan at its end. The V gene is TRBV6-2 or TRBV6-3, the J gene TRBJ2-7; 7 bases match TRBD2. Germline trimming cut 2 bases from V and 6 bases from J; bases unmatched to any gene: 1. The CDR3 is 12 residues long. CDR1 and CDR2 from the germline V gene are MNHEY and SVGEGT. The CDR3 DNA reads TGTGCCAGCAGTTACGGCGGGGGCGAGCAGTACTAC. It is translated as CASSYGGGEQYY.

This clonotype was recorded at least ten times. The chain combines TRBV5-1 with TRBJ2-7; maybe TRBD1 (6 bases). This CDR3 is built from 13 residues. V was clipped by 2 bases and J by 7 bases, with 13 bases between them. CDR1 and CDR2 from the germline V gene are SGHRS and YFSETQ. The CDR3 protein is CASSFRDTIEQYF. Here the CDR3 DNA reads TGCGCCAGCAGCTTCCGGGACACCATTGAGCAGTACTTC.

In its sample, this clonotype was seen once. The V and J genes are TRBV29-1 and TRBJ1-1; D gene ambiguous. The CDR3 sequence is 12 residues long. CDR1 and CDR2 (germline): SQVTM, ANQGSEA. Trimming left V 1 base short and J 0 bases short, with 3 bases between. The CDR3 DNA reads TGCAGCGTTGAAGTCCTGAACACTGAAGCTTTCTTT. Translating gives CSVEVLNTEAFF.

This clonotype has a count of ten or more. The chain links TRBV5-1 to TRBJ1-1, with D maybe TRBD1 (5 bases). CDR1 is SGHRS, CDR2 YFSETQ, per germline. The CDR3 spans 15 residues. Trimming took off 4 bases at V and 0 bases at J, with 13 bases between the two ends. The DNA of the CDR3 is TGCGCCAGCAGCCCAGGCGGCAGGGTGAACACTGAAGCTTTCTTT. Amino acids: CASSPGGRVNTEAFF. Drawing the rest from reference TRBV5-1 and TRBJ1-1, the complete variable domain is KAGVTQTPRYLIKTRGQQVTLSCSPISGHRSVSWYQQTPGQGLQFLFEYFSETQRNKGNFPGRFSGRQFSNSRSEMNVSTLELGDSALYLCASSPGGRVNTEAFFGQGTRLTVV.

The gene calls are TRBV28 and TRBJ1-5; 7 bases are a match to TRBD1. The CDR3 has 13 amino acids. V dropped 6 bases and J dropped 5; count of bases not matched to a gene: 4. CDR1 is MDHEN, CDR2 SYDVKM, per germline. The CDR3 loop is CASRLTGYQPQHF. The CDR3, as DNA: TGTGCCAGCAGGCTGACAGGGTATCAGCCCCAGCATTTT.

Many counts were recorded for this clonotype. J is TRBJ1-1 and V is TRBV12-3 or TRBV12-4, with unresolved D. The germline V and J ends were trimmed by 3 bases and 2 bases, with 10 bases remaining between them. The CDR3 loop spans 14 amino acids. CDR3 sequence (DNA): TGTGCCAGCAGTTTCTCCTCGGGTAACACTGAAGCTTTCTTT. This translates into CASSFSSGNTEAFF.

The sample holds many counts of this clonotype. CDR3 amino acids: CASSQMQRLLYEQYF. The DNA of the CDR3 is TGTGCCAGCAGCCAGATGCAAAGATTACTCTACGAGCAGTACTTC. The rearrangement uses TRBV6-1 and TRBJ2-7, with unresolved D. The V gene's germline CDR1 is MNHNS and CDR2 SASEGT. V lost 6 bases, J lost 3 bases, and 18 bases lay in between. CDR3 size: 15 residues.

This clonotype was seen ten or more times. This chain uses TRBV20-1 with TRBJ2-5; D is possibly TRBD2 (6 bases). The CDR3 contains 17 residues. In germline, CDR1 is DFQATT, CDR2 SNEGSKA (reference sequence). Trimming stripped 6 bases from V and 2 bases from J, with 25 bases between. CDR3 loop: CSAGPGTLRVTQETQYF. The CDR3 region has the DNA TGCAGTGCCGGCCCTGGGACTCTTCGGGTGACACAAGAGACCCAGTACTTC.

This sequence joins TRBV12-5 and TRBJ1-2; 7 positions match TRBD1. The CDR3 loop spans 17 amino acids. The V gene end was trimmed by 1 base and the J gene end by 7 bases; junction bases not matched to a gene: 15. CDR1 and CDR2 (germline): LGHNT, FRNRAP. CDR3 nucleotides: TGTGCTAGTGGTTTGGGGTTCAGCACAGGGGCTATGCGTGGCTACACCTTC. As protein: CASGLGFSTGAMRGYTF. Full variable domain (remainder filled in from reference TRBV12-5 and TRBJ1-2): DARVTQTPRHKVTEMGQEVTMRCQPILGHNTVFWYRQTMMQGLELLAYFRNRAPLDDSGMPKDRFSAEMPDATLATLKIQPSEPRDSAVYFCASGLGFSTGAMRGYTFGSGTRLTVV.

This clonotype was counted ten times or more. The CDR3 DNA is TGTGCCAGCGGCTCCCGGGGATCCCCTGTCGGTGAAGCTTTCTTT. Residues: CASGSRGSPVGEAFF. The chain employs TRBV19 and TRBJ1-1; D unresolved. V lost 9 bases and J lost 7, with 24 bases in between. The germline CDR1 and CDR2 sequences are LNHDA and SQIVND (reference sequence). There are 15 residues in the CDR3. The variable domain in full, with the rest retrieved from reference TRBV19 and TRBJ1-1, is DGGITQSPKYLFRKEGQNVTLSCEQNLNHDAMYWYRQDPGQGLRLIYYSQIVNDFQKGDIAEGYSVSREKKESFPLTVTSAQKNPTAFYLCASGSRGSPVGEAFFGQGTRLTVV.

Ten or more counts support this clonotype. The gene calls are TRBV5-1 and TRBJ1-2; 9 bases line up with TRBD1. The V gene's germline CDR1 is SGHRS and CDR2 YFSETQ. The CDR3 extends over 15 amino acids. The V and J ends lost 4 bases and 4 bases, in that order; junction bases with no gene match: 8. The CDR3 reads CASSPGTGQGYGYTF. In DNA form, the CDR3 reads TGCGCCAGCAGCCCTGGGACAGGGCAGGGCTATGGCTACACCTTC. Combining the CDR3 with reference TRBV5-1 and TRBJ1-2 gives the whole variable domain KAGVTQTPRYLIKTRGQQVTLSCSPISGHRSVSWYQQTPGQGLQFLFEYFSETQRNKGNFPGRFSGRQFSNSRSEMNVSTLELGDSALYLCASSPGTGQGYGYTFGSGTRLTVV.

This chain uses TRBV7-3 with TRBJ2-5; 13 nucleotides line up with TRBD2. This CDR3 region has 16 residues. Germline V gives CDR1 SGHTA, CDR2 FQGTGA. The trim removed 4 bases at V and 4 bases at J, leaving 6 bases unmatched. Here the CDR3 reads CASSSTSGGSPETQYF. As DNA, the CDR3 is TGTGCCAGCAGCTCGACTAGCGGGGGGTCCCCAGAGACCCAGTACTTC.

This clonotype was recorded many times. V gene TRBV4-1 combines with J gene TRBJ1-1; a possible D gene is TRBD1 (6 bases). The CDR3 spans 15 residues. Germline V CDR1 and CDR2: MGHRA, YSYEKL. V gave up 1 base and J gave up 1 base, with 10 bases separating them. CDR3 amino acids: CASSQGRGGNTEAFF. The CDR3 DNA reads as TGCGCCAGCAGCCAAGGTAGGGGGGGGAACACTGAAGCTTTCTTT.

The table lists this clonotype with many counts. CDR3 bases: TGCAGAACGGGGGCGTATGGCTACACCTTC. Protein product: CRTGAYGYTF. This chain uses TRBV20-1 with TRBJ1-2, with D tentatively TRBD1 (6 bases). CDR1 and CDR2 from the germline V gene are DFQATT and SNEGSKA (reference sequence). The CDR3 is 10 residues long.

The chain uses TRBV18 and TRBJ2-7, with no clear D. The ends were cut back, 2 bases at V and 1 base at J, with 9 bases in the middle. Looked up from germline, CDR1 is KGHSH and CDR2 is LQKENI. The CDR3 runs 14 residues. In DNA, the CDR3 is TGTGCCAGCTCACCAAGGGCGCAATCCTACGAGCAGTACTTC. Translating gives CASSPRAQSYEQYF. Drawing the rest from reference TRBV18 and TRBJ2-7, the complete variable domain is NAGVMQNPRHLVRRRGQEARLRCSPMKGHSHVYWYRQLPEEGLKFMVYLQKENIIDESGMPKERFSAEFPKEGPSILRIQQVVRGDSAAYFCASSPRAQSYEQYFGPGTRLTVT.

This clonotype has at least ten counts. The rearrangement joins TRBV30 to TRBJ1-5; TRBD1 might be the D (5 bases). CDR3 length equals 14 residues. Germline lookup yields CDR1 GTSNPN and CDR2 SVGIG (reference sequence). Trimming left V 0 bases short and J 0 bases short, with 6 bases between. The CDR3 loop reads CAWSVQASNQPQHF. The CDR3 nucleotides read TGTGCCTGGAGTGTACAGGCTAGCAATCAGCCCCAGCATTTT.

Only a few counts were recorded for this clonotype. In DNA, the CDR3 is TGTGCCTGGAACCGGGACAGCATCACAGATACGCAGTATTTT. This translates into CAWNRDSITDTQYF. The chain couples TRBV30 to TRBJ2-3; 7 bases are a match to TRBD1. V was clipped by 4 bases and J by 2 bases; unmatched bases: 6. This CDR3 region has 14 residues. Germline V gene data show CDR1 as GTSNPN and CDR2 as SVGIG (reference sequence).

The CDR3 nucleotides read TGTGCCAGCAGACCCACCAAGGTCGGGGGACCCACCGGGGAGCTGTTTTTT. Translated, it gives CASRPTKVGGPTGELFF. The rearrangement uses TRBV27 and TRBJ2-2; D may be TRBD2 (6 bases). CDR1 is MNHEY and CDR2 is SMNVEV in the germline V gene (reference sequence). V was cut by 6 bases and J by 4 bases, with 21 bases left in between. The CDR3 contains 17 residues.

This clonotype was seen repeatedly, ten times or more. The chain links TRBV11-3 to TRBJ1-1, with a possible D match to TRBD1 (6 bases). Trimming cost V 4 bases and J 0 bases, with 15 bases left between them. The CDR3 consists of 16 residues. Germline lookup yields CDR1 SGHNT and CDR2 YENEEA. The CDR3 region has the DNA TGTGCCAGCAGCTCGTCCAGGGGCCTTATGAACACTGAAGCTTTCTTT. The encoded protein is CASSSSRGLMNTEAFF.

This clonotype was seen only a few times. The chain is built from TRBV4-1 and TRBJ2-7, with a possible D match to TRBD2 (6 bases). The CDR3 spans 17 residues. V lost 0 bases to trimming and J lost 0 bases, with 15 bases between them. Germline assignment: CDR1 MGHRA and CDR2 YSYEKL. The CDR3 here is CASSQEVRESRSYEQYF. The CDR3 nucleotides are TGCGCCAGCAGCCAAGAGGTACGGGAGTCCCGCTCCTACGAGCAGTACTTC.

About this clonotype: This may come from a read error, since a much larger clone is one base off. This chain uses TRBV20-1 with TRBJ2-5, with D unclear. Per the germline V gene, CDR1 is DFQATT and CDR2 is SNEGSKA (reference sequence). Trimming removed 5 bases from V and 5 bases from J, with 18 bases in between. The CDR3 sequence is 14 residues long. The CDR3 loop is CSAPRYSVRETQYF. The CDR3 DNA is TGCAGTGCTCCACGGTACAGCGTCCGGGAGACCCAGTACTTC.

Ten or more counts support this clonotype. The chain couples TRBV5-5 to TRBJ2-7; D gene uncertain. V gave up 0 bases and J gave up 6 bases, with 10 bases separating them. This CDR3 contains 13 residues. Per the germline V gene, CDR1 is SGHKS and CDR2 is YYEKEE (reference sequence). CDR3 DNA sequence: TGTGCCAGCAGCTTGGGGGGTGTGGCCGAGCAGTACTTC. The encoded protein is CASSLGGVAEQYF.

The chain's CDR3 is CASSTNRVNTEAFF. In nucleotides, the CDR3 is TGTGCCAGCAGTACAAACAGGGTGAACACTGAAGCTTTCTTT. V is TRBV3-1 and J is TRBJ1-1; TRBD1 might be the D (6 bases). The V gene's germline CDR1 is LGHDT and CDR2 YNNKEL (reference sequence). This CDR3 contains 14 residues. V lost 6 bases to trimming and J lost 0 bases, with 11 bases between them.

The chain employs TRBV24-1 and TRBJ1-1; no clear D gene. Germline V lookup: CDR1 KGHDR, CDR2 SFDVKD. The V and J ends lost 3 bases and 6 bases respectively, with 7 bases between them. The CDR3 length is 12 residues. CDR3 DNA sequence: TGTGCCACCAGTGATCGGTCGGCTGAAGCTTTCTTT. Its protein product is CATSDRSAEAFF.

In its sample, this clonotype was seen many times. CDR3 sequence (DNA): TGTGCCAGCAGTGTTGAAGGAGCACAGCCCCAGCATTTT. Translating gives CASSVEGAQPQHF. J is TRBJ1-5 and V is TRBV6-1; D gene ambiguous. Per the germline V gene, CDR1 is MNHNS and CDR2 is SASEGT. The CDR3 contains 13 residues. V lost 4 bases to trimming and J lost 7 bases, with 11 bases between them.